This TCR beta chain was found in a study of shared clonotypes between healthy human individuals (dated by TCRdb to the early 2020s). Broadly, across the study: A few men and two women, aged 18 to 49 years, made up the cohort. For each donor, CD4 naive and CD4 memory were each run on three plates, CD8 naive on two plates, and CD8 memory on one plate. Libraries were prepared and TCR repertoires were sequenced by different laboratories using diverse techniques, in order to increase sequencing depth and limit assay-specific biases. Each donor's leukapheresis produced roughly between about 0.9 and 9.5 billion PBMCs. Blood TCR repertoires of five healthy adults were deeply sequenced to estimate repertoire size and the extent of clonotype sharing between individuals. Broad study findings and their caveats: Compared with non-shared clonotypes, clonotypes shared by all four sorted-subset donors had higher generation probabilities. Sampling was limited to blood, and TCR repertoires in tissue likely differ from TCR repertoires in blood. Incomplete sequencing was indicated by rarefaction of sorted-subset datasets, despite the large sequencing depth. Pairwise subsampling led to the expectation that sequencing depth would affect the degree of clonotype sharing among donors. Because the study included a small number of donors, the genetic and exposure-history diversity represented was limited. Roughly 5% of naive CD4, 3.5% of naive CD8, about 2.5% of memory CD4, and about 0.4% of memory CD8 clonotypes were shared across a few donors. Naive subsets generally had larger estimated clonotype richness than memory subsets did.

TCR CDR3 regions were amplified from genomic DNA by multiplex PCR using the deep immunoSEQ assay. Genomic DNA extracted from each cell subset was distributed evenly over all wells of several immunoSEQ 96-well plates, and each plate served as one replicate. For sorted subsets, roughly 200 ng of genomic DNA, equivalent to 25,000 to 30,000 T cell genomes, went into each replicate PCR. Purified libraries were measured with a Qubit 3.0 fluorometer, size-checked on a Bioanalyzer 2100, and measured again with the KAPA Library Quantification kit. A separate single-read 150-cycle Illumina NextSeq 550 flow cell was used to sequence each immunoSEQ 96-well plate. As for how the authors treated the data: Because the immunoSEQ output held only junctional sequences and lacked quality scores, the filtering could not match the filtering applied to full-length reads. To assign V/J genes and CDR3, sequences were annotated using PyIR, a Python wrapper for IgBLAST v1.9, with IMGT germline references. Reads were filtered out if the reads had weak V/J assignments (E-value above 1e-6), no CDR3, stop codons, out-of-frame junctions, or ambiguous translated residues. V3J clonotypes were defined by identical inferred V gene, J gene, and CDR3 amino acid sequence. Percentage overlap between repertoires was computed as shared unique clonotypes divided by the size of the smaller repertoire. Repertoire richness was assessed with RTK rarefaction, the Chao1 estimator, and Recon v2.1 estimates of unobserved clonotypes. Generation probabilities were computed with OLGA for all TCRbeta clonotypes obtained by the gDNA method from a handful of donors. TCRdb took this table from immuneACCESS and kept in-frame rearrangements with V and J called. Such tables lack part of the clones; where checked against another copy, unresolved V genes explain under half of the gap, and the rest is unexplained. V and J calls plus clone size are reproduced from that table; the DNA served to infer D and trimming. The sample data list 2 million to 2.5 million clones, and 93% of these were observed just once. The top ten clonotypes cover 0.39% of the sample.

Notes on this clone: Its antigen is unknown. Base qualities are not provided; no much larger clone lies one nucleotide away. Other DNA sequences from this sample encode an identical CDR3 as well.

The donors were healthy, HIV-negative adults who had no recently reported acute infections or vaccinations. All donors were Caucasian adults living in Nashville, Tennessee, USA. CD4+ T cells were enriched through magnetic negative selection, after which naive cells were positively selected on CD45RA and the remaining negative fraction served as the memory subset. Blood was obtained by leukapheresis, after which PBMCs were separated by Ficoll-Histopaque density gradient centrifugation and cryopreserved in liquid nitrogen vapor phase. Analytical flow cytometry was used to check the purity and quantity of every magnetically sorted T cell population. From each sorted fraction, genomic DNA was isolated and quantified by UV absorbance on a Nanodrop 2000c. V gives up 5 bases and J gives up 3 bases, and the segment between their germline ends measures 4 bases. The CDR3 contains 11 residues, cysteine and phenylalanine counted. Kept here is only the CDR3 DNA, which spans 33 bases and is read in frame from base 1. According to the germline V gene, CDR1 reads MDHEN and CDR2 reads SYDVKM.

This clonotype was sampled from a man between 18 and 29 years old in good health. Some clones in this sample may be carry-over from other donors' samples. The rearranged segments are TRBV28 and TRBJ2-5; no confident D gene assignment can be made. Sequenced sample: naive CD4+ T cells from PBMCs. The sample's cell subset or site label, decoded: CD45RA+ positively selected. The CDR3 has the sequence CASSPEETQYF. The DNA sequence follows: TGTGCCAGCAGTCCTGAAGAGACCCAGTACTTC.